Below, one TCR beta chain is given with its context. Germline assignment: CDR1 SGHTA and CDR2 FQGTGA. The V and J ends lost 5 bases and 4 bases, in that order; junction bases with no gene match: 7. The CDR3 sequence is 14 residues long. The source of the sample is a study of blood T cell repertoires in COVID-19. At the level of the study: The origin of the acute and convalescent COVID-19 samples was the United States, Italy and Spain. The analysed material was cDNA or gDNA that came from T cells, B-cell-depleted T cells, or PBMCs.

In the authors' methods: Estimation of nucleated cell counts relied on the amplification of reference gene primers. The assay was immunoSEQ multiplex PCR, and TCRdb's table has in-frame clones only and misses some. The DNA gave D and trimming, while V, J and clone size come from that table. The sample holds under 140,000 clones; 82% are singletons and the top ten take 16%. This chain connects TRBV7-3 to TRBJ1-2, with TRBD1 matching 7 bases. Material: peripheral blood. The origin of this receptor is a woman aged 60-75 years with acute or convalescent COVID-19. This CDR3 is CASSTDRDGYGYTF. The CDR3 bases are TGTGCCAGCAGCACTGACAGGGACGGCTATGGCTACACCTTC. Variable domain in full (rest from reference TRBV7-3 and TRBJ1-2): GAGVSQTPSNKVTEKGKYVELRCDPISGHTALYWYRQSLGQGPEFLIYFQGTGAADDSGLPNDRFFAVRPEGSVSTLKIQRTERGDSAVYLCASSTDRDGYGYTFGSGTRLTVV.